This T cell receptor beta chain was retrieved from a study of cytotoxic CD8 clonotypes in ibrutinib-treated CLL. In germline, CDR1 is MNHEY, CDR2 SVGAGI. V was cut by 3 bases and J by 1 base, with 8 bases left in between. The CDR3 consists of 14 residues. Clones were read by immunoSEQ multiplex PCR, and TCRdb kept only the in-frame ones, dropping some. The sample includes around 250,000 clones, 70% of them seen just once. This specimen was PBMCs, taken after 24 months of ibrutinib treatment. The V and J genes are TRBV6-5 and TRBJ2-3; tentative D call: TRBD2 (5 bases). This receptor was obtained from a human donor with chronic lymphocytic leukemia. The CDR3 sequence: CASSYQRRTDTQYF. CDR3 DNA: TGTGCCAGCAGTTATCAGCGGCGCACAGATACGCAGTATTTT.